One sample yielded the 26 T cell receptor beta chains listed below, sequenced in a study of blood T cell repertoires in COVID-19. TCRdb keeps only in-frame clones here, not all; method: immunoSEQ multiplex PCR. The sample lists around 250,000 clones; roughly 83% were seen once. Sequencing was carried out using peripheral blood. The receptor source for this set is a man in his fifties or sixties who had recovered from COVID-19.

The DNA for the CDR3 is TGTGCCAGCAGCCAAACGCGGGACAGAGTAGAGACCCAGTACTTC. This codes for CASSQTRDRVETQYF. This chain links TRBV3-1 (or the pseudogene TRBV3-2) with TRBJ2-5; maybe TRBD1 (7 bases). The length of the CDR3 is 15 residues. Germline V lookup: CDR1 LGHDT, CDR2 YNNKEL (reference sequence). V was shortened by 2 bases and J by 4 bases, with 14 bases between the two germline ends.

Only a few counts were recorded for this clone. The V and J genes are TRBV5-1 and TRBJ1-1; 9 nucleotides match TRBD1. The J segment lost 1 base and the V segment lost 2 bases, leaving 9 bases of the junction unmatched. Germline V CDR1 and CDR2: SGHRS, YFSETQ. The CDR3 contains 17 residues. CDR3 in DNA: TGCGCCAGCAGCTTAGGGACAGGGAGCGCGGCGAACACTGAAGCTTTCTTT. Protein product: CASSLGTGSAANTEAFF.

This clone has just one count. This chain uses TRBV28 with TRBJ1-3; D is ambiguous. This CDR3 contains 16 residues. Germline values: CDR1 MDHEN, CDR2 SYDVKM. Trimming cost V 3 bases and J 3 bases, with 15 bases left between them. DNA for the CDR3: TGTGCCAGCAGTTTTCGTCTCACGCGGATTGGAAACACCATATATTTT. Residues: CASSFRLTRIGNTIYF.

The chain's CDR3 is CASSPRRGAKNIQYF. The CDR3 DNA reads as TGTGCCAGCAGCCCCAGGCGGGGAGCCAAAAACATTCAGTACTTC. The chain is built from TRBV6-5 and TRBJ2-4; D is possibly TRBD2 (6 bases). Trimming removed 6 bases from V and 0 bases from J, with 12 bases in between. The CDR3 spans 15 residues. Germline V lookup: CDR1 MNHEY, CDR2 SVGAGI.

This clone was seen a few times. Other DNA sequences in the same sample also yield this CDR3. CDR3 sequence reads: CASRDSPYEQYF. CDR3 sequence (DNA): TGTGCCAGCAGAGACAGCCCCTACGAGCAGTACTTC. The chain uses TRBV2 and TRBJ2-7, with D perhaps TRBD1 (5 bases). Germline V gene lookup returns CDR1 SNHLY and CDR2 FYNNEI. The CDR3 runs to 12 residues. The V end lost 6 bases, the J end lost 2 bases, and 8 bases lay between the germline ends.

The J gene is TRBJ1-2, the V gene TRBV7-9; the match to TRBD1 covers 8 bases. The CDR3 contains 15 residues. J gave up 4 bases and V 2 bases, and 6 bases lay outside the gene matches. The V gene's germline CDR1 is SEHNR and CDR2 FQNEAQ (reference sequence). CDR3 coding DNA: TGTGCCAGCAGCTTACAGGGGGCCCGCTCCTATGGCTACACCTTC. Translating gives CASSLQGARSYGYTF.

CDR3 loop: CASSLAIGGKAEAFF. As DNA, the CDR3 is TGCGCCAGCAGCTTGGCGATCGGCGGGAAGGCTGAAGCTTTCTTT. This chain connects TRBV5-1 to TRBJ1-1; D is ambiguous. The CDR3 runs 15 residues. Trimming took 0 bases from V and 6 from J, leaving 15 bases between them. The germline gives CDR1 SGHRS, CDR2 YFSETQ.

The rearrangement joins TRBV6-5 to TRBJ2-5, with 8 bases that match TRBD1. CDR1 is MNHEY, CDR2 SVGAGI, per germline. CDR3 length equals 14 residues. The junction had 7 bases not matched to a gene; V was cut back by 5 bases and J by 5 bases. The CDR3 DNA reads TGTGCCAGCAGTAAAACGACAGGGGCCGAGACCCAGTACTTC. Its translation: CASSKTTGAETQYF.

The gene calls are TRBV15 and TRBJ1-5; tentatively, D is TRBD1 (6 bases). This CDR3 region has 15 residues. Trimming took 4 bases from V and 6 from J, leaving 16 bases between them. In germline, CDR1 is LNHNV, CDR2 YYDKDF (reference sequence). This chain's CDR3 is CATSIGQSRGQPQHF. CDR3 nucleotides: TGTGCCACCAGCATCGGACAGTCCCGGGGTCAGCCCCAGCATTTT. The whole variable domain, remainder taken from reference TRBV15 and TRBJ1-5, is DAMVIQNPRYQVTQFGKPVTLSCSQTLNHNVMYWYQQKSSQAPKLLFHYYDKDFNNEADTPDNFQSRRPNTSFCFLDIRSPGLGDTAMYLCATSIGQSRGQPQHFGDGTRLSIL.

This chain connects TRBV9 to TRBJ2-7, with 7 positions matching TRBD2. This CDR3 is 14 amino acids long. The V gene's germline CDR1 is SGDLS and CDR2 YYNGEE. V lost 2 bases to trimming and J lost 2 bases; unmatched junction nucleotides: 4. The CDR3 loop reads CASSVGLNTYEQYF. The CDR3 bases are TGTGCCAGCAGCGTGGGACTAAATACCTACGAGCAGTACTTC.

This rearrangement joins TRBV18 to TRBJ1-3; the match to TRBD1 covers 9 bases. The CDR3 contains 15 residues. In germline, CDR1 is KGHSH, CDR2 LQKENI. After removal of 6 bases from V and 2 bases from J, the junction contained 5 bases not matched to a gene. In DNA form, the CDR3 reads TGTGCCAGCTCCCCCGGGACAGGGACTGGAAACACCATATATTTT. It specifies CASSPGTGTGNTIYF.

The V call is TRBV5-1, the J call TRBJ1-3; the D gene is possibly TRBD1 (5 bases). V was trimmed by 4 bases and J by 4 bases, leaving 18 bases between them. The CDR3 is made up of 16 amino acids. In germline, CDR1 is SGHRS, CDR2 YFSETQ. As DNA, the CDR3 is TGCGCCAGCAGCCTACCTCGCACAACAGGAGGAAACACCATATATTTT. Encoded protein: CASSLPRTTGGNTIYF. Based on the CDR3 plus reference TRBV5-1 and TRBJ1-3, the full variable domain is KAGVTQTPRYLIKTRGQQVTLSCSPISGHRSVSWYQQTPGQGLQFLFEYFSETQRNKGNFPGRFSGRQFSNSRSEMNVSTLELGDSALYLCASSLPRTTGGNTIYFGEGSWLTVV.

This chain uses TRBV2 with TRBJ1-1; 7 bases fit TRBD1. The CDR3 consists of 13 residues. V lost 8 bases and J lost 3; bases outside the gene matches: 6. Germline V CDR1 and CDR2: SNHLY, FYNNEI. CDR3: CASESRGYTEAFF. CDR3 nucleotide sequence: TGTGCCAGCGAAAGCAGGGGGTACACTGAAGCTTTCTTT.

J is TRBJ2-7 and V is TRBV5-1; a possible D gene is TRBD2 (7 bases). CDR3 length equals 16 residues. Trimming removed 3 bases at V and 1 base at J, with 17 bases between. The germline V gene has CDR1 SGHRS and CDR2 YFSETQ. CDR3 DNA sequence: TGCGCCAGCAGCTCGCGGGGGCAGCGGAGGTCCTACGAGCAGTACTTC. It codes for CASSSRGQRRSYEQYF.

The chain has TRBV9 and TRBJ2-2; D gene ambiguous. This CDR3 has 14 residues. V lost 0 bases and J 3 bases, leaving 6 bases between the germline ends. The germline V gene encodes CDR1 SGDLS and CDR2 YYNGEE. The CDR3, as DNA: TGTGCCAGCAGCGTAGTTGGCCACACCGGGGAGCTGTTTTTT. As protein: CASSVVGHTGELFF.

The rearrangement links TRBV5-6 to TRBJ1-2, with TRBD1 as a possible D gene (5 bases). V dropped 4 bases and J dropped 7 bases, with 20 bases sitting between them. The CDR3 consists of 15 residues. CDR1 and CDR2 from the germline V gene are SGHDT and YYEEEE. The CDR3 is CASSGGSLLAGGYTF. CDR3 coding DNA: TGTGCCAGCAGCGGGGGGAGTCTTTTGGCGGGTGGCTACACCTTC.

This rearrangement joins TRBV29-1 to TRBJ1-1; 7 bases are shared with TRBD1. The CDR3 extends over 13 amino acids. Germline lookup yields CDR1 SQVTM and CDR2 ANQGSEA. J was trimmed by 0 bases and V by 7 bases; bases with no gene match: 5. DNA of the CDR3: TGCAGCGGGAGGGGACAGATGAACACTGAAGCTTTCTTT. It codes for CSGRGQMNTEAFF.

This chain joins TRBV6-5 and TRBJ2-1, with 12 bases that match TRBD2. The CDR3 is 14 amino acids. Germline lookup yields CDR1 MNHEY and CDR2 SVGAGI. The V segment lost 6 bases and the J segment 6 bases; nucleotides outside the gene matches: 3. This CDR3 is CASRTSGRGNEQFF. The CDR3 nucleotides are TGTGCCAGCAGGACTAGCGGGAGAGGCAATGAGCAGTTCTTC.

The CDR3 region is CASSTKPRQAQANQPQHF. Written as DNA, the CDR3 is TGTGCCAGTAGTACCAAGCCCCGACAGGCCCAAGCCAATCAGCCCCAGCATTTT. The chain carries TRBV19 and TRBJ1-5; possible D gene TRBD1, 6 bases. Germline V gene data show CDR1 as LNHDA and CDR2 as SQIVND (reference sequence). V was trimmed by 4 bases and J by 3 bases, leaving 22 bases between them. The CDR3 is made up of 18 amino acids.

V is TRBV7-9 and J is TRBJ2-7, with 8 bases fitting TRBD2. CDR1 is SEHNR and CDR2 is FQNEAQ in the germline V gene (reference sequence). V gave up 1 base and J gave up 6 bases; unmatched junction bases: 8. The CDR3 has 15 residues. The DNA of the CDR3 is TGTGCCAGCAGCTTAGAAGGGACTAGAGTGTTCGAGCAGTACTTC. Encoded protein: CASSLEGTRVFEQYF.

This clone was recorded only once. This chain joins TRBV6-5 and TRBJ2-7; maybe TRBD2 (5 bases). Deletions cut 4 bases from V and 3 bases from J, with 13 bases between. The CDR3 runs 14 residues. Germline V lookup: CDR1 MNHEY, CDR2 SVGAGI. The CDR3: CASSFREHFYEQYF. The CDR3 coding sequence is TGTGCCAGCAGTTTCCGGGAACACTTCTACGAGCAGTACTTC.

This chain connects TRBV28 to TRBJ2-3; 8 positions agree with TRBD1. CDR1 and CDR2 (germline): MDHEN, SYDVKM. The CDR3 is made up of 15 amino acids. J gave up 3 bases and V 6 bases, and 8 bases lay outside the gene matches. CDR3 nucleotide sequence: TGTGCCAGCAGACTAAACGGACAGGGTACAGATACGCAGTATTTT. Translating it yields CASRLNGQGTDTQYF.

The rearrangement uses TRBV29-1 and TRBJ2-7; 8 bases align to TRBD1. CDR1 SQVTM and CDR2 ANQGSEA come from the germline V gene. This CDR3 contains 17 residues. Germline trimming cut 6 bases from V and 1 base from J; bases unmatched to any gene: 17. The CDR3 DNA follows: TGCAGCGTCGCCCCGTTCGGACCCAGGGGGCTTTCCTACGAGCAGTACTTC. This codes for CSVAPFGPRGLSYEQYF.

The CDR3 here is CASSIGTRGRYGYTF. CDR3 bases: TGTGCCAGTAGTATAGGGACCAGGGGTCGATATGGCTACACCTTC. J is TRBJ1-2 and V is TRBV19; TRBD1 might be the D (6 bases). The length of the CDR3 is 15 residues. Looked up from germline, CDR1 is LNHDA and CDR2 is SQIVND (reference sequence). V was cut by 1 base and J by 5 bases, with 14 bases left in between. Full variable domain (remainder filled in from reference TRBV19 and TRBJ1-2): DGGITQSPKYLFRKEGQNVTLSCEQNLNHDAMYWYRQDPGQGLRLIYYSQIVNDFQKGDIAEGYSVSREKKESFPLTVTSAQKNPTAFYLCASSIGTRGRYGYTFGSGTRLTVV.

The genes are TRBV20-1 and TRBJ2-7, with 7 nucleotides matching TRBD2. Germline V gene lookup returns CDR1 DFQATT and CDR2 SNEGSKA (reference sequence). The CDR3 runs to 14 residues. V was pared by 3 bases and J by 0 bases, with 5 bases of the junction left unmatched. The chain's CDR3 is CSASVLAISYEQYF. The CDR3 coding sequence is TGCAGTGCTAGTGTACTAGCGATCTCCTACGAGCAGTACTTC.

The chain employs TRBV7-8 and TRBJ2-4; 10 positions agree with TRBD1. The CDR3 is 17 amino acids. The germline V gene has CDR1 SGHVS and CDR2 FQNEAQ. The V segment lost 4 bases and the J segment 6 bases; nucleotides outside the gene matches: 12. CDR3 in amino acids: CASSSHPGTGVGNIQYF. CDR3 nucleotides: TGTGCCAGCAGCTCCCACCCCGGGACAGGGGTGGGAAACATTCAGTACTTC.